This is a list of T cell receptor beta chains from one sample in a study of shared clonotypes between healthy human individuals. TCRdb's table, derived via immunoSEQ multiplex PCR, lists solely in-frame clones and lacks some. This sample yields about 2.4 million clones, of which about 92% are seen a single time; over 0.12% belongs to the top ten. The source material was naive CD4+ T cells sorted from blood. These receptors were collected from a man between 18 and 35 years old in good health. The CDR3 runs from the conserved cysteine through the conserved F or W. The D gene is left open where the match is weak. A clone size is listed for some rows: how often the clone was seen (once, few, many), or a class if it is expanded.

J gene | V gene | clone size | D gene | CDR3 protein
TRBJ1-4 | TRBV10-3 | NA | TRBD1 | CASNNRGLENEKLFF
TRBJ1-4 | TRBV7-2 | NA | NA | CASSLSSGTNEKLFF
TRBJ2-3 | TRBV14 | once | NA | CASSQGRNTQYF
TRBJ2-7 | TRBV28 | NA | TRBD1 | CASSGKRTGSSEQYF
TRBJ1-2 | TRBV10-3 | few | NA | CAISAPWENYGYTF
TRBJ2-3 | TRBV25-1 | NA | TRBD2 | CASSEFGSGRATDTQYF
TRBJ1-6 | TRBV2 | NA | TRBD1 | CASSENRGLSPLHF
TRBJ2-3 | TRBV5-4 | NA | NA | CASSLGSGANTDTQYF
TRBJ2-3 | TRBV2 | NA | TRBD2 | CASTGTSGGRGKDTQYF
TRBJ2-5 | TRBV29-1 | NA | NA | CSVVRGAQETQYF
TRBJ1-2 | TRBV29-1 | NA | NA | CSVDHGGVDGYTF
TRBJ1-1 | TRBV7-2 | NA | NA | CASSFTGMNTEAFF
TRBJ2-5 | TRBV2 | NA | NA | CASSEAGIVGETQYF
TRBJ2-3 | TRBV7-9 | few | NA | CASRRAETSSTDTQYF
TRBJ2-5 | TRBV9 | NA | TRBD1 | CASSVGMAGGRQETQYF
TRBJ2-2 | TRBV7-3 | NA | NA | CASSLGRDGELFF
TRBJ2-7 | TRBV13 | few | TRBD1 | CASSFRDRGYEQYF